The sequence of this TCR beta chain was determined in a study of blood T cells in healthy people across ages. General study results and limits: Investigators treated diversity estimates from one million T cells as underestimates.

Donors gave ten milliliters of peripheral blood apiece. A second roughly 6 to 12 cycle PCR used barcoded and J-beta primers. TCRdb re-called the 5' RACE reads with MiXCR, one entry per CDR3 protein. This table holds around 870,000 distinct CDR3 sequences, under 35% found once. This clonotype was counted a few times. The antigen remains unidentified. This may arise from a read error, as a much more abundant clone is one base away. In germline, CDR1 is LNHNV, CDR2 YYDKDF (reference sequence). The CDR3 runs 16 residues. Trimming took 1 base from V and 0 from J, leaving 11 bases between them. Input material: blood. The TCR sequence derives from a woman older than 75 in good health. V is TRBV15 and J is TRBJ2-3; D gene unclear. CDR3 bases: TGTGCCACCAGCAGAGCGGGCATCCCAAGCACAGATACGCAGTATTTT. Translated, it gives CATSRAGIPSTDTQYF.